This entry describes one T cell receptor beta chain. Its cognate antigen is unknown. The data were taken from a study of cytomegalovirus exposure and HLA in healthy donors. Study observations and caveats: The Asian-associated ancestry cluster reportedly had fewer N-insertions than the approximately 690-donor mean in a later analysis.

Unmatched junction bases numbered 4, after V lost 0 bases and J lost 0 bases. The CDR3 is 17 residues long. In germline, CDR1 is LGHNA, CDR2 YSLEER. A multiplex PCR was run with 60 Vbeta primers and 13 Jbeta primers. The repertoire was sequenced with immunoSEQ multiplex PCR; TCRdb's copy has only in-frame clones and lacks some. Here the sample spans 150,000 to 200,000 clones, 80% to 90% being singletons. The rearrangement joins TRBV4-3 to TRBJ2-2; 7 bases are shared with TRBD1. Input material: PBMCs. The sequence was obtained from a male donor in good health and CMV-seronegative. CDR3 sequence: CASSQEFDRANTGELFF. CDR3 sequence (DNA): TGCGCCAGCAGCCAAGAATTTGACAGGGCGAACACCGGGGAGCTGTTTTTT.